The 2 T cell receptor beta chains given below trace back to one sample, sequenced in a study of cytomegalovirus exposure and HLA in healthy donors. Primers for the PCR totalled 60 Vbeta and 13 Jbeta. Using immunoSEQ multiplex PCR, the repertoire was profiled, and TCRdb retains in-frame clones only, with some absent. Of around 200,000 clones in the sample, almost 85% were seen once. The sample consisted of PBMCs. The receptors were sampled from a woman between 40 and 55 years old in good health and CMV-seronegative.

The V gene is TRBV19, the J gene TRBJ2-7; D perhaps matches TRBD1 (5 bases). The CDR3 consists of 13 residues. The V and J ends lost 1 base and 3 bases respectively, with 7 bases between them. Germline V CDR1 and CDR2: LNHDA, SQIVND (reference sequence). CDR3 DNA: TGTGCCAGTAGTATAGCGACAGACTACGAGCAGTACTTC. Translation: CASSIATDYEQYF.

The chain combines TRBV6-1 with TRBJ2-5; D call uncertain. CDR1 MNHNS and CDR2 SASEGT come from the germline V gene. V was cut by 7 bases and J by 1 base, with 10 bases left in between. CDR3 length: 13 amino acids. The CDR3 loop is CASTPGLQETQYF. The CDR3 DNA follows: TGTGCCAGCACTCCAGGCCTCCAAGAGACCCAGTACTTC.